This entry is about one TCR beta chain. The target antigen is unknown. This sample was taken from a study of CD8 T cells in ankylosing spondylitis. General study results and limits: From matched ankylosing spondylitis synovial fluid, disease-linked clones were reportedly recovered at significantly enriched levels. In ankylosing spondylitis blood, a motif of about eight highly homologous TCR beta variants appeared characteristic. Researchers report that disease-linked clones proved CD8+ and relatively rare in peripheral blood.

Germline loops: CDR1 SNHLY, CDR2 FYNNEI. The length of the CDR3 is 16 residues. Unmatched junction bases numbered 6, after V lost 0 bases and J lost 8 bases. In making TCR beta libraries, quantitative 5'-RACE with molecular barcodes was used. TCRdb fed the 5' RACE reads into MiXCR, producing one record per CDR3 protein. The table has about 340,000 distinct CDR3 sequences, approximately 14% seen once; the top ten hold 0.9% to 1.2%. Sequenced input: blood, either unsorted or a sorted T cell fraction (not recorded which). This receptor was obtained from a male donor with ankylosing spondylitis or in good health (not recorded which). The chain links TRBV2 to TRBJ2-7; 14 positions agree with TRBD2. The CDR3 reads CASSEAGLAGGLKQYF. The CDR3 region has the DNA TGTGCCAGCAGTGAAGCAGGACTAGCGGGGGGCCTTAAGCAGTACTTC.